These T cell receptor beta chains were read from a single sample in a study of blood T cell repertoires in COVID-19. Measured with immunoSEQ multiplex PCR; TCRdb has only the in-frame clones, and not every one. The table has some 260,000 clones, more than 65% seen once. Sequenced material: peripheral blood. These receptors were obtained from a middle-aged woman with active or convalescent COVID-19. The CDR3 runs from the conserved cysteine through the conserved F or W. The D gene is left open where the match is weak. Size is stated for part of the rows, as once, few or many counts, or as a class when the clone is expanded.

>TRBD2|TRBJ2-2|-|TRBV19
TGTGCCAGTAGTACGAGCGTAGCGGGGGGGCCGGAGACCGGGGAGCTGTTTTTT
CASSTSVAGGPETGELFF
>TRBD1|TRBJ1-4|once|TRBV7-2
TGTGCCAGCAGCTTAGGAGCCGGACAGGGCGCTAATGAAAAACTGTTTTTT
CASSLGAGQGANEKLFF
>TRBD1|TRBJ1-2|-|TRBV9
TGTGCCAGCAGCGCTCAAGGGGACAGAGGCAACTATGGCTACACCTTC
CASSAQGDRGNYGYTF
>TRBD1|TRBJ1-2|once|TRBV6-1
TGTGCCAGCAGTGAAGCTGGGACAGGGGTAGATGGCTACACCTTC
CASSEAGTGVDGYTF
>-|TRBJ1-2|-|TRBV6-5
TGTGCCAGCACCGAACCAGGTTCGCGAGGCTACACCTTC
CASTEPGSRGYTF
>-|TRBJ2-3|-|TRBV9
TGTGCCAGCAGCGTAGAAGGGGATACAGGTTACGGAGATACGCAGTATTTT
CASSVEGDTGYGDTQYF
>-|TRBJ1-2|-|TRBV5-4
TGTGCCAGCAGCCCCGGAGGGCCCAACTATGGCTACACCTTC
CASSPGGPNYGYTF
>-|TRBJ1-4|-|TRBV18
TGTGCCAGCTCACCGGGCAGGGATGATGAAAAACTGTTTTTT
CASSPGRDDEKLFF
>TRBD1|TRBJ1-3|-|TRBV7-9
TGTGCCAGCAGCTTAATCGGGACAGGTTCCGGAAACACCATATATTTT
CASSLIGTGSGNTIYF
>-|TRBJ2-7|-|TRBV9
TGTGCCAGCAGCGTAGAACACCCCCCCAACGAGCAGTACTTC
CASSVEHPPNEQYF
>TRBD2|TRBJ2-5|-|TRBV9
TGTGCCAGCAGCTCGCGGGGAGGACTAGCCGAGACCCAGTACTTC
CASSSRGGLAETQYF
>-|TRBJ2-1|-|TRBV5-4
TGTGCCACCCTTCCCCCTTCGGGGAGTGAGCAGTTCTTC
CATLPPSGSEQFF
>-|TRBJ2-1|few|TRBV6-5
TGTGCCAGCGGGCGAGACAGCCACAATGAGCAGTTCTTC
CASGRDSHNEQFF
>-|TRBJ1-2|-|TRBV5-4
TGTGCCAGCAGCCAGATGGGGGCCTACACCTTC
CASSQMGAYTF
>-|TRBJ1-6|-|TRBV6-5
TGTGCCAGCAGTTACGAGCCGGTGAATTCACCCCTCCACTTT
CASSYEPVNSPLHF
>-|TRBJ2-3|few|TRBV30
TGTGCCTTCGCGGGCAGCTCAAACACAGATACGCAGTATTTT
CAFAGSSNTDTQYF
>-|TRBJ1-3|-|TRBV5-4
TGTGCCAGCAGCCTGGGGAGCAGCCGAAGCTCTGGAAACACCATATATTTT
CASSLGSSRSSGNTIYF
>TRBD1|TRBJ1-2|-|TRBV7-9
TGTGCCAGCAGCACCCGCCTAGGACAGGGGAATGGCTACACCTTC
CASSTRLGQGNGYTF
>-|TRBJ1-5|few|TRBV5-1
TGCGCCAGCAGGGATAGCCCCTCCGGCAATCAGCCCCAGCATTTT
CASRDSPSGNQPQHF
>TRBD1|TRBJ1-5|-|TRBV7-9
TGTGCCAGCAGCTCGACCGGACAGGGACTCTATCAGCCCCAGCATTTT
CASSSTGQGLYQPQHF
>TRBD1|TRBJ1-1|-|TRBV5-1
TGCGCCAGCAACAGGGGGCTCGGGACTGAAGCTTTCTTT
CASNRGLGTEAFF
>TRBD2|TRBJ2-2|-|TRBV9
TGTGCCAGCAGCGTAAAGCTAGCGGGGGGGCTGAACACCGGGGAGCTGTTTTTT
CASSVKLAGGLNTGELFF
>TRBD1|TRBJ2-3|-|TRBV12-5
TGTGCTAGTGGTCTGAGGGGACAGATTTCAGATACGCAGTATTTT
CASGLRGQISDTQYF
>TRBD2|TRBJ2-2|-|TRBV2
TGTGCCAGCAGTGGTCTTAGGACTAGCGACCCCGGGGAGCTGTTTTTT
CASSGLRTSDPGELFF
>-|TRBJ1-6|-|TRBV2
TGTGCCAGCGGCGGCATCACTCTCCACTTT
CASGGITLHF
>-|TRBJ1-5|once|TRBV12-3/TRBV12-4
TGTGCCAGCAGTGGGGACATATATCAGCCCCAGCATTTT
CASSGDIYQPQHF
>TRBD1|TRBJ1-1|few|TRBV30
TGTGCCTGGTTCAAATCGGACAGGGGGCCTACCGAAGCTTTCTTT
CAWFKSDRGPTEAFF
>TRBD1|TRBJ2-5|-|TRBV5-1
TGCGCCAGCAGCCACAACCCAGGGGGTGAAGAGACCCAGTACTTC
CASSHNPGGEETQYF
>TRBD1|TRBJ1-1|-|TRBV27
TGTGCCAGCAGCTCAGGGGGAGAAGCTTTCTTT
CASSSGGEAFF
>-|TRBJ1-2|-|TRBV19
TGTGCCAGTAAGGTGGGGCAACATGGCTACACCTTC
CASKVGQHGYTF
>TRBD1|TRBJ2-3|-|TRBV27
TGTGCCATCAGGGCACGGGACAGGGGCTTAATAGGTACGCAGTATTTT
CAIRARDRGLIGTQYF
>-|TRBJ1-6|few|TRBV9
TGTGCCAGCAGCGTAACCGGGACTCCCCTGAATTCACCCCTCCACTTT
CASSVTGTPLNSPLHF
>-|TRBJ2-1|-|TRBV29-1
TGCAGCGTGAGAGACGGGTCTAGCTCCTACAATGAGCAGTTCTTC
CSVRDGSSSYNEQFF
>TRBD1|TRBJ1-1|-|TRBV6-5
TGTGCCAGCGTCCGGGACAGCATTGAAGCTTTCTTT
CASVRDSIEAFF
>TRBD2|TRBJ2-1|-|TRBV3-1/TRBV3-2
TGTGCCAGCAGCCTTTCGGTTAGCGGGGTTGAGCAGTTCTTC
CASSLSVSGVEQFF
>TRBD1|TRBJ2-1|-|TRBV6-5
TGTGCCAGCAGAGAGGTCGCCCAGGGGGAACAGTTCTTC
CASREVAQGEQFF
>-|TRBJ1-4|-|TRBV3-1/TRBV3-2
TGTGCCAGCAGCCAGGTGACAGGAGCTGACACCGAAAAACTGTTTTTT
CASSQVTGADTEKLFF
>-|TRBJ2-7|-|TRBV11-2
TGTGCCAGCAGCTTAGCCAACGAGCAGTACTTC
CASSLANEQYF
>-|TRBJ1-1|few|TRBV29-1
TGCAGCGACTCAGGTGGGAACACTGAAGCTTTCTTT
CSDSGGNTEAFF
>TRBD1|TRBJ1-2|-|TRBV6-5
TGTGCCAGCACCGAGACAGGGGCCGGCTACACCTTC
CASTETGAGYTF
>-|TRBJ2-3|few|TRBV24-1
TGTGCCACCAGTGACTCTACCTCCTTAGCCGATACGCAGTATTTT
CATSDSTSLADTQYF
>-|TRBJ1-2|-|TRBV5-6
TGTGCCAGCAGCTTGGTGGGCAGCTCAAACTATGGCTACACCTTC
CASSLVGSSNYGYTF
>TRBD1|TRBJ2-7|-|TRBV5-1
TGCGCCAGCAGCTTGGGGGGGACAGGGACCTACGAGCAGTACTTC
CASSLGGTGTYEQYF
>TRBD2|TRBJ2-5|-|TRBV5-1
TGCGCCAGCAGCCTTCGACTAGCCGAGACCCAGTACTTC
CASSLRLAETQYF
>TRBD1|TRBJ2-7|few|TRBV18
TGTGCCAGCGCGCCGGGACAGAGAGCCTACGAGCAGTACTTC
CASAPGQRAYEQYF
>TRBD1|TRBJ1-2|-|TRBV19
TGTGCCAGTAGTACTCGACAGGGAAATAACTATGGCTACACCTTC
CASSTRQGNNYGYTF
>-|TRBJ1-5|-|TRBV4-1
TGCGCCAGCAGCCAAGATATGGGGCGAGGTCAGCCCCAGCATTTT
CASSQDMGRGQPQHF
>-|TRBJ1-4|once|TRBV6-5
TGTGCCAGCGGAGAGACAGGACTTAATGAAAAACTGTTTTTT
CASGETGLNEKLFF
>-|TRBJ1-5|-|TRBV6-5
TGTGCCAGCAGCCGGTTGGGCAATCAGCCCCAGCATTTT
CASSRLGNQPQHF
>TRBD1|TRBJ2-6|-|TRBV5-1
TGCGCCAGCAGCTCCGAGTGGGACAGGGCTGGGGCCAACGTCCTGACTTTC
CASSSEWDRAGANVLTF
>TRBD1|TRBJ1-2|few|TRBV28
TGTGCCAGCAGTTTCCCGACAGGGCCTCGTTATGGCTACACCTTC
CASSFPTGPRYGYTF